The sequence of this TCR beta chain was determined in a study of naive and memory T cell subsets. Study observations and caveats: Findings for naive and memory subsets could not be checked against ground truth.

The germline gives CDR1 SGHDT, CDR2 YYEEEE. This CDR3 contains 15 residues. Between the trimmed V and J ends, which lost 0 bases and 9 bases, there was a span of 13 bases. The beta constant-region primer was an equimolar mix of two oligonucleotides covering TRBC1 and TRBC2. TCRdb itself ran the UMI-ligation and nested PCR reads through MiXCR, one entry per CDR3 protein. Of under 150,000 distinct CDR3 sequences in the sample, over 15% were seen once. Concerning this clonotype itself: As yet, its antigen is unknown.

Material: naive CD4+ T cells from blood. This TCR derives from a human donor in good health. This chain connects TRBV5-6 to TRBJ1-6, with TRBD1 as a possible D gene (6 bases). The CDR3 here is CASSLDPQGGSPLHF. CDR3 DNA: TGTGCCAGCAGCTTGGACCCCCAAGGGGGTTCACCCCTCCACTTT.